This T cell receptor beta chain was captured in a study of T cell responses to AZD1222 COVID-19 vaccine. Second-dose recipients at about 4 or about 12 weeks were treated as one pooled group. Trimming cost V 0 bases and J 5 bases, with 12 bases left between them. Germline V CDR1 and CDR2: SGHRS, YFSETQ. This CDR3 contains 15 residues. Using immunoSEQ multiplex PCR, the repertoire was profiled, and TCRdb retains in-frame clones only, with some absent. The table lists just under 35,000 clones, 80% to 90% of them singletons, with approximately 11% in the top ten. Study-wide results and caveats: All repertoire sampling was performed exclusively after the peak T cell response.

Comments on this clone: Its target is not known.

The sample in question was peripheral blood, obtained 28 days after the second AZD1222 dose. V gene TRBV5-1 combines with J gene TRBJ1-5, with D maybe TRBD1 (5 bases). The source of this sequence is an adult who received the AZD1222 COVID-19 vaccine. CDR3 sequence: CASSLAGGDYQPQHF. The CDR3 DNA sequence: TGCGCCAGCAGCTTGGCCGGGGGGGATTATCAGCCCCAGCATTTT.